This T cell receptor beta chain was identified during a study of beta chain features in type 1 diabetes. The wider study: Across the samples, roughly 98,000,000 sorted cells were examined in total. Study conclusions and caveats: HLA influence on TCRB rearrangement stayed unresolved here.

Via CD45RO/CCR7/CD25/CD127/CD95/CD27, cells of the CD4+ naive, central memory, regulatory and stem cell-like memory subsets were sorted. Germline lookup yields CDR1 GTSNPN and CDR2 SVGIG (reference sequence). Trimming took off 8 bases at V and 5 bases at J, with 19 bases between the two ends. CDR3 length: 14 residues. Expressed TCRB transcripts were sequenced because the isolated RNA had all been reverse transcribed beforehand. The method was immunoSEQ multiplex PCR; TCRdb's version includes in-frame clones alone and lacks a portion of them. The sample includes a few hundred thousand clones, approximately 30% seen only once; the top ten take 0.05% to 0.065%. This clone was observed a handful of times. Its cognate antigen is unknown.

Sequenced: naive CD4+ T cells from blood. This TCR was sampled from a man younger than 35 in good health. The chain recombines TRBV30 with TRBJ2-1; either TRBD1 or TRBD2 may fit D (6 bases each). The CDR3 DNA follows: TGTGCCGGGACTTCGGGGGCAGGGAACAATGAGCAGTTCTTC. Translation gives CAGTSGAGNNEQFF.